This TCR beta chain was retrieved from a study of cytomegalovirus exposure and HLA in healthy donors. As concerns this clone: Its antigen is currently unknown.

Germline V gene sequence: CDR1 SGHTA, CDR2 FQGTGA. This CDR3 contains 13 residues. With 5 bases clipped from V and 6 bases from J, the junction kept 4 bases outside the gene matches. PCR was performed using 60 Vbeta and 13 Jbeta primers. Produced via immunoSEQ multiplex PCR; TCRdb's table is partial and in-frame only. The sample shows roughly 180,000 clones, 76% of them seen only once. Study-level findings and limits: Sequencing depth roughly uniform across donors was assumed in presence/absence analyses.

This TCR came from a man between 18 and 29 years old in good health and CMV-seronegative. The specimen sequenced was PBMCs. This sequence joins TRBV7-3 and TRBJ2-7; 10 nucleotides agree with TRBD2. CDR3 sequence reads: CASSVLAGREQYF. Written as DNA, the CDR3 is TGTGCCAGCAGCGTACTAGCGGGGCGCGAGCAGTACTTC.